This T cell receptor (beta chain) stems from a study of PD-1 blockade in classical Hodgkin lymphoma (dated by TCRdb to 2020 to 2021). In terms of the full investigation: Nivolumab dosing was 3 mg/kg intravenously every 2 weeks, continuing until either disease progression or unacceptable toxicity. The study used CyTOF and TCR beta sequencing to define a peripheral blood immune signature of response to PD-1 blockade in classical Hodgkin lymphoma. Here is what the overall study found, with its caveats: Lower diversity was seen in patients whose nivolumab began less than 1 year after ASCT, and these patients were left out of later analyses so that immune reconstitution would not confound the results. Among trial patients, those achieving complete response had baseline diversity similar to that of newly diagnosed patients, while diversity was significantly lower in partial responders and progressors. A significant rise by C4D1 was seen in CD4+ but not CD8+ TCR diversity (p=0.0027 vs p=0.16), with the rise being most apparent in complete responders (p=0.02). Only a single clinical trial cohort was studied, and what caused the repertoire differences, possibly disease activity or prior therapy, remained undefined. Newly diagnosed patients were reported to have lower baseline TCR diversity than healthy donors, and relapsed/refractory patients were reported to have lower baseline TCR diversity still.

The sample's time point label is to be understood as: cycle 4 day 1 (C4D1), after more than five weeks of nivolumab. All trial patients had relapsed after autologous stem cell transplantation, with cohorts A, B and C differing in prior brentuximab vedotin exposure. The trial cohort included 55 to 65 patients with relapsed/refractory classical Hodgkin lymphoma, and each patient had a best overall response of complete response, partial response or progressive disease. Single-agent nivolumab was administered to trial patients in the multi-cohort phase II CheckMate 205 trial. Best overall response was determined by an independent review committee according to the 2007 International Working Group response criteria. PBMCs from the trial were collected at three points: immediately before nivolumab initiation (C1D1), and during therapy at cycle 2 day 1 and cycle 4 day 1. Peripheral blood was collected in 8 mL Vacutainer Cell Preparation Tubes, from which PBMCs were isolated by centrifugation and then cryopreserved.

The V end loses 0 bases and the J end loses 4 bases, and a stretch of 8 bases separates them. Reading from cysteine to phenylalanine, the CDR3 counts 14 amino acids. The CDR3 DNA has 42 bases and is translated from base 1. The germline V gene supplies CDR1 SGHDT and CDR2 YYEEEE. Genomic DNA was extracted with the Qiagen DNeasy kit from unsorted PBMCs and from negatively selected CD4+ and CD8+ fractions. TCR beta CDR3 regions were amplified by immunoSEQ multiplex PCR using primers annealing to V and J segments. A synthetic immune receptor repertoire was used to minimize amplification bias, and remaining bias was computationally removed after sequencing. In the authors' own workflow: Custom Python scripts were used to quantify repertoire diversity as the Shannon entropy index. Unsorted, CD4+ and CD8+ repertoires were analyzed separately, except in combined analyses where CD4+ and CD8+ sequences were merged in silico. A clone counted as expanded when the clone's frequency after treatment rose at least 2-fold relative to C1D1, and clones undetected at baseline were given a pseudocount of 0.5. Clones with 0 or 1 copy at C1D1 were defined as singleton clones, while clones with 2 or more copies were defined as non-singleton clones. By matching protein sequences in sorted samples from the same patient, clones expanded in unsorted samples were annotated as CD4+, CD8+ or unknown. Wilcoxon tests on paired samples were used to test diversity changes from C1D1 to C4D1. TCRdb holds this immuneACCESS table with in-frame rearrangements only. Some clones are missing; in checked studies, unresolved V genes explain under half, and the rest has no known cause. Clone size and V and J calls were adopted from that table, with D and trimming inferred from the DNA. This sample has 80,000 to 95,000 clones in its table, and approximately 83% of those were observed once. Jointly, the top ten make up approximately 15% of the sample.

As concerns this clone: No antigen is known for it. No quality values exist for individual bases; no much larger clone is one base distant.

The sequence came from a human donor with classical Hodgkin lymphoma. This receptor chain uses TRBV5-6 and TRBJ1-5; the D gene assignment is ambiguous. The material sequenced was peripheral blood mononuclear cells (PBMCs), taken before the fourth cycle of nivolumab. For the CDR3, the sequence is CASSLAASNQPQHF. The DNA sequence is TGTGCCAGCAGCTTGGCGGCAAGTAATCAGCCCCAGCATTTT.